The 3 T cell receptor beta chains given below trace back to one sample, sequenced in a study of T-cell reconstitution after alpha-beta-depleted transplantation in children. Preparation of the TCRbeta library was carried out with unique molecular identifiers. TCRdb used MiXCR to reprocess the PCR reads, holding one entry per CDR3 protein. In the table there are around 440,000 distinct CDR3 sequences, roughly a tenth of which are singletons. The source was PBMCs, collected before TCRalphabeta/CD19-depleted stem cell transplant. The receptors were gathered from a child aged 2 to 10 with inherited bone marrow failure, due to receive a stem cell transplant.

This clonotype was found a few times. V gene TRBV11-2 combines with J gene TRBJ2-1, with 7 bases identical to TRBD2. The junction had 4 bases not matched to a gene; V was cut back by 5 bases and J by 6 bases. Germline CDR1 and CDR2: SGHAT and FQNNGV. CDR3 length: 13 amino acids. The CDR3 coding sequence is TGTGCCAGCAGCCACGGACTAGTCAATGAGCAGTTCTTC. This sequence encodes CASSHGLVNEQFF. Together with reference TRBV11-2 and TRBJ2-1, the CDR3 gives the full variable domain: EAGVAQSPRYKIIEKRQSVAFWCNPISGHATLYWYQQILGQGPKLLIQFQNNGVVDDSQLPKDRFSAERLKGVDSTLKIQPAKLEDSAVYLCASSHGLVNEQFFGPGTRLTVL.

The chain has TRBV4-2 and TRBJ1-3, with D possibly matching TRBD1 (6 bases). This CDR3 contains 17 residues. The V end lost 1 base, the J end lost 2 bases, and 15 bases lay between the germline ends. Germline V gene data show CDR1 as LGHNA and CDR2 as YNFKEQ. The CDR3 nucleotides are TGTGCCAGCAGCCAAGCAGGGGATACTGGAACTGGAAACACCATATATTTT. It is translated as CASSQAGDTGTGNTIYF.

J is TRBJ1-6 and V is TRBV6-6; D remains unclear. CDR3 length: 15 residues. Trimming pared 6 bases from V and 9 bases from J, leaving 18 bases between. In germline, CDR1 is MNHNY, CDR2 SVGAGI (reference sequence). CDR3 region: CASRPDQLPGSPLHF. Here the CDR3 DNA reads TGTGCCAGCAGGCCGGATCAACTCCCTGGTTCACCCCTCCACTTT.